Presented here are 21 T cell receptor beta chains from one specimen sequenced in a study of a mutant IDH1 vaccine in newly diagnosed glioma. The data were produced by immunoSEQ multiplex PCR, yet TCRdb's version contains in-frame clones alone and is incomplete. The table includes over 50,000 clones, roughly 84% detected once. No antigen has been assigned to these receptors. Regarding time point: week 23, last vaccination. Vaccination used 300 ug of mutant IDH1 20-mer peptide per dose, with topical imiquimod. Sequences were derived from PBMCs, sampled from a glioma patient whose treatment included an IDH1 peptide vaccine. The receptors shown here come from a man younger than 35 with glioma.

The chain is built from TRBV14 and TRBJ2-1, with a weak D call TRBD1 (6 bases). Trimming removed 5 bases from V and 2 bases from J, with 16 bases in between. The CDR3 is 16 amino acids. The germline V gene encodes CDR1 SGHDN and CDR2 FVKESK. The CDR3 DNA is TGTGCCAGCAGCTCACACGGGTCAGGGGCCTACAATGAGCAGTTCTTC. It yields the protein CASSSHGSGAYNEQFF. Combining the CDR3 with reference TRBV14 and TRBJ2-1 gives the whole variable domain EAGVTQFPSHSVIEKGQTVTLRCDPISGHDNLYWYRRVMGKEIKFLLHFVKESKQDESGMPNNRFLAERTGGTYSTLKVQPAELEDSGVYFCASSSHGSGAYNEQFFGPGTRLTVL.

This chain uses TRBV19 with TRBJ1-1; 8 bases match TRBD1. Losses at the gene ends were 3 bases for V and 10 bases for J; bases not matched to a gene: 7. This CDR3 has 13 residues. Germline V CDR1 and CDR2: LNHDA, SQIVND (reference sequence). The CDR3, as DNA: TGTGCCAGTAGTATGGACAGGGCCGGGGCAGCTTTCTTT. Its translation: CASSMDRAGAAFF.

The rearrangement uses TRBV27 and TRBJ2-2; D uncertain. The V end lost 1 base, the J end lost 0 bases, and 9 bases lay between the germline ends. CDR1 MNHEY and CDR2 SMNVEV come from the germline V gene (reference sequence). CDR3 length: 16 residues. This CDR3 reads CASSLWHNANTGELFF. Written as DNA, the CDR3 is TGTGCCAGCAGTTTATGGCACAACGCGAACACCGGGGAGCTGTTTTTT.

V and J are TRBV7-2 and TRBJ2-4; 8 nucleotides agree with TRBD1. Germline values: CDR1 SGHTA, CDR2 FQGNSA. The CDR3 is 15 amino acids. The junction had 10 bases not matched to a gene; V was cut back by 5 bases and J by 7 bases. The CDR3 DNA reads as TGTGCCAGCAGCCGACGGACAGGGATGAAGAACATTCAGTACTTC. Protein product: CASSRRTGMKNIQYF.

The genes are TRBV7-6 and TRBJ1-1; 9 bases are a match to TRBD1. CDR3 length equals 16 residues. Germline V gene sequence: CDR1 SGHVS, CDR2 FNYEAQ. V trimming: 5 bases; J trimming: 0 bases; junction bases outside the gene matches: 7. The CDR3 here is CASSTGQGKMNTEAFF. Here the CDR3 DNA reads TGTGCCAGCAGCACGGGACAGGGAAAAATGAACACTGAAGCTTTCTTT.

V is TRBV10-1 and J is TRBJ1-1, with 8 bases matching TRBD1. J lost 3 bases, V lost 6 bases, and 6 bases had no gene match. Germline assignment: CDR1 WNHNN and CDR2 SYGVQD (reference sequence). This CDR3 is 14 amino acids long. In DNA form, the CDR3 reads TGCGCCAGCAGAACGGACAGGGCGGACACTGAAGCTTTCTTT. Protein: CASRTDRADTEAFF.

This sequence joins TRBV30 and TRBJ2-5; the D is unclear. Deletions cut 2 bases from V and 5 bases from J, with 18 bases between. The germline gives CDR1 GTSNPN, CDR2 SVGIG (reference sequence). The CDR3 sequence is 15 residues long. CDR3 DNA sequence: TGTGCCTGGAGTCTGTCCGGGCAGGTCAGGGAGACCCAGTACTTC. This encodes CAWSLSGQVRETQYF.

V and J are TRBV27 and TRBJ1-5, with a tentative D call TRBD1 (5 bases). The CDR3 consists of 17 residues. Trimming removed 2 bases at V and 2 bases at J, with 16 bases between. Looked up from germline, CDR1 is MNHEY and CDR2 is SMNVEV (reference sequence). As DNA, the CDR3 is TGTGCCAGCAGTTTAGATAACAAGGGACGGGGCAATCAGCCCCAGCATTTT. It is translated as CASSLDNKGRGNQPQHF.

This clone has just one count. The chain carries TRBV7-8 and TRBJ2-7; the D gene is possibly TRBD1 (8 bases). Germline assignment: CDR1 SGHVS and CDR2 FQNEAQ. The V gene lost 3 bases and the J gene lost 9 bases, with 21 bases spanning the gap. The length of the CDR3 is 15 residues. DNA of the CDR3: TGTGCCAGCAGCTTCACAGGGGGTGGCGGGGGATCGCAGTACTTC. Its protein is CASSFTGGGGGSQYF.

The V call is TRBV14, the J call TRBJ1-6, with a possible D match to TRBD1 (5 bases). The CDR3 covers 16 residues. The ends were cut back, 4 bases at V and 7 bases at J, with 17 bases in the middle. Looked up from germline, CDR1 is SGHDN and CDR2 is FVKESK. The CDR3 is CASSLGTYRRNSPLHF. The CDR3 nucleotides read TGTGCCAGCAGCCTAGGGACCTATAGGAGAAATTCACCCCTCCACTTT.

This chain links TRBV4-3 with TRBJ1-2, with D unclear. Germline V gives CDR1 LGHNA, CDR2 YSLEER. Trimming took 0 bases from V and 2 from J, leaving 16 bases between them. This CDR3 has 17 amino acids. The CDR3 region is CASSQEFHSIWNYGYTF. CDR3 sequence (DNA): TGCGCCAGCAGCCAAGAGTTCCATTCAATTTGGAACTATGGCTACACCTTC.

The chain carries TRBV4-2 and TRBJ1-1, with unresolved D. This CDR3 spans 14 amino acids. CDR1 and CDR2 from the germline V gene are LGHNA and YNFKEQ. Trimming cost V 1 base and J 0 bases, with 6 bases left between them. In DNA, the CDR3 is TGTGCCAGCAGCCAAGTTGCGATGAACACTGAAGCTTTCTTT. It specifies CASSQVAMNTEAFF.

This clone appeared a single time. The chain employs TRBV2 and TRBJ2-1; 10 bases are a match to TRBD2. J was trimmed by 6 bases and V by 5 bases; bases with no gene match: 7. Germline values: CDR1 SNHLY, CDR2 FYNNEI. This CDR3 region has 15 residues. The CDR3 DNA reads TGTGCCAGCAGTTTGTTGGCTAGCGGGGGCAATGAGCAGTTCTTC. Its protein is CASSLLASGGNEQFF.

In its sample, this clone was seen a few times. CDR3 residues: CASSRITGSTEAFF. CDR3 nucleotides: TGCGCCAGCAGCAGGATAACAGGGTCCACTGAAGCTTTCTTT. The chain uses TRBV5-1 and TRBJ1-1, with D tentatively TRBD1 (6 bases). The germline gives CDR1 SGHRS, CDR2 YFSETQ. This CDR3 contains 14 residues. Trimming shortened V by 4 bases and J by 4 bases, and 14 bases separated the two germline ends.

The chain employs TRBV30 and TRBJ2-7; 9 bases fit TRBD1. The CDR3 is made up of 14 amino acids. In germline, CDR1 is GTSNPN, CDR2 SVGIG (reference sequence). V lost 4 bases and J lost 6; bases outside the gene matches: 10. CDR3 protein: CAWKKSGDRAEQYF. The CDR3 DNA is TGTGCCTGGAAAAAAAGCGGGGACAGGGCCGAGCAGTACTTC.

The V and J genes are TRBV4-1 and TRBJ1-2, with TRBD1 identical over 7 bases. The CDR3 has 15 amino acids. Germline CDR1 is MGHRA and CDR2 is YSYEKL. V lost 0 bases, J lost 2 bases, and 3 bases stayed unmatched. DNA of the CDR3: TGCGCCAGCAGCCAAGAGCCGGGACAGAACTATGGCTACACCTTC. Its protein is CASSQEPGQNYGYTF.

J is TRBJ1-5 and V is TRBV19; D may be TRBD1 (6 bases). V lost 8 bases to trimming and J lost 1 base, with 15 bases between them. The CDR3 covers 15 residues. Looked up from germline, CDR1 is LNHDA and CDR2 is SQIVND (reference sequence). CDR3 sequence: CASCLLGGSNQPQHF. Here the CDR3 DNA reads TGTGCCAGTTGTCTTCTAGGGGGGAGCAATCAGCCCCAGCATTTT.

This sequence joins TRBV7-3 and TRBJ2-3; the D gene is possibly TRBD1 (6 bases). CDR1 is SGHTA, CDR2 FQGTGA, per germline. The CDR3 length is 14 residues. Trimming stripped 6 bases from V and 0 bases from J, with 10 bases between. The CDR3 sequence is CASRQGLSTDTQYF. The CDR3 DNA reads TGTGCCAGCAGACAGGGCCTAAGCACAGATACGCAGTATTTT.

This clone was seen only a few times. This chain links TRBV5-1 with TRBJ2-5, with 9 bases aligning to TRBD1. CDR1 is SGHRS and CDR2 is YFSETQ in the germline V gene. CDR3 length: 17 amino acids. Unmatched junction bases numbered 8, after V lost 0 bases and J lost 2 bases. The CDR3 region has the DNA TGCGCCAGCAGCTTGGTTACCGGGACAGGGTTTCAAGAGACCCAGTACTTC. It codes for CASSLVTGTGFQETQYF.

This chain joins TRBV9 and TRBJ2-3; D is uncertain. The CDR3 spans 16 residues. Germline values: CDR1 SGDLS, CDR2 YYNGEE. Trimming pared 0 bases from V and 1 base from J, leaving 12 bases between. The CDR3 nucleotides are TGTGCCAGCAGCGTAGGCTCATACCCTCGCACAGATACGCAGTATTTT. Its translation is CASSVGSYPRTDTQYF. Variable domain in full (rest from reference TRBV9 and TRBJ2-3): DSGVTQTPKHLITATGQRVTLRCSPRSGDLSVYWYQQSLDQGLQFLIQYYNGEERAKGNILERFSAQQFPDLHSELNLSSLELGDSALYFCASSVGSYPRTDTQYFGPGTRLTVL.

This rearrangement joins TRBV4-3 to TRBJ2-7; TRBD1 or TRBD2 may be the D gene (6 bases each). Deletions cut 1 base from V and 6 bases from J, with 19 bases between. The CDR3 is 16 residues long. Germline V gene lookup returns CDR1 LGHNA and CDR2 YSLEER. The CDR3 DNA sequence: TGCGCCAGCAGCCAAGTTCCGGGGGCGCTGGTGGTCGAGCAGTACTTC. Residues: CASSQVPGALVVEQYF.